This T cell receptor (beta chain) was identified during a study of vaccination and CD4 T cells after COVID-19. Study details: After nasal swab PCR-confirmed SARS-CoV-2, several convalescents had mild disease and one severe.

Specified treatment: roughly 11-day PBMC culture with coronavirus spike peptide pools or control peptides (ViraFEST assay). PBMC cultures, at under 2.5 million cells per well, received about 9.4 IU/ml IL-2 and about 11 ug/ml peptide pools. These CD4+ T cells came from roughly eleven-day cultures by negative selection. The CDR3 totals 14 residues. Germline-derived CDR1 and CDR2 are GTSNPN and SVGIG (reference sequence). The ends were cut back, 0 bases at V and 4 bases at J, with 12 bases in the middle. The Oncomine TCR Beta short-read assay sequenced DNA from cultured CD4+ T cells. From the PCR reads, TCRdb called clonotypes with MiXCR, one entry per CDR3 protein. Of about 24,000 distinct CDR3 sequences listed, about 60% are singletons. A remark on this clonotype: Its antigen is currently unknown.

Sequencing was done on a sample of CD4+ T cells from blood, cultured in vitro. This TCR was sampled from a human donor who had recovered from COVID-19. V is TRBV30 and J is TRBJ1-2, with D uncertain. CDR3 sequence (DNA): TGTGCCTGGAGTGTAGCTAGTGGGGTCTATGGCTACACCTTC. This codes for CAWSVASGVYGYTF.